The clone carrying this TCR beta chain was counted a few times. Its antigen remains unknown. This sample is drawn from a study of blood T cells in healthy people across ages. Findings of the study overall: Diversity of TCR beta per million T cells declined in a roughly linear way with age.

V lost 7 bases, J lost 1 base, and 10 bases stayed unmatched. This CDR3 has 15 amino acids. The V gene's germline CDR1 is MNHNY and CDR2 SVGAGI (reference sequence). Sample donors were healthy Caucasian individuals that came from Russia, aged 6 to 90. Isolation yielded PBMCs, at least 7 million per sample, in every case. Using a J-beta primer mix together with a sample-barcoded 5' primer, a second PCR was run for about 6 to 12 cycles. The template-switch adaptor was a 5' adaptor with 12 random nucleotides. It tagged each cDNA molecule. MiXCR, applied by TCRdb to the 5' RACE reads, yields one record per CDR3 protein. The table lists 1.5 million to 2 million distinct CDR3 sequences, approximately 50% of them singletons.

The gene calls are TRBV6-6 and TRBJ2-7, with 7 positions matching TRBD1. Sequenced material: blood. The TCR was taken from a woman aged 40-49 years in good health. The CDR3 sequence is CASKNRDSFSYEQYF. The CDR3 bases are TGTGCCAGCAAGAACCGGGACAGCTTTTCCTACGAGCAGTACTTC.